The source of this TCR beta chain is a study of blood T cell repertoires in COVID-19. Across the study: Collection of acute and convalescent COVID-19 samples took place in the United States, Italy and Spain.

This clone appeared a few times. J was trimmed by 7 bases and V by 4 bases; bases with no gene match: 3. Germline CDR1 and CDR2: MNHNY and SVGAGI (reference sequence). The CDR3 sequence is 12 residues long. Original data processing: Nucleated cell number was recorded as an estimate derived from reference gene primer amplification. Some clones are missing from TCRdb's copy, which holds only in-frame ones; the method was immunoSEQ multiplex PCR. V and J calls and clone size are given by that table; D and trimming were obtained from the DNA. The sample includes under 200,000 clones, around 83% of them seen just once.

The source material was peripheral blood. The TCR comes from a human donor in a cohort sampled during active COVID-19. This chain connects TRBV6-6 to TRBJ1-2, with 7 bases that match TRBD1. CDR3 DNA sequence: TGTGCCAGCAGTTCGAGGGGGCTTGGCTACACCTTC. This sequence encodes CASSSRGLGYTF.